Listed below are T cell receptor beta chains from one sample, sequenced in a study of cytomegalovirus exposure and HLA in healthy donors. This table comes from immunoSEQ multiplex PCR, and its TCRdb copy is limited to in-frame clones, with some not included. The sample holds approximately 130,000 clones; about 80% are singletons and the top ten take roughly 9%. Specimen: PBMCs. The source of these receptors is a woman in her forties or fifties in good health and CMV-seropositive. The CDR3 runs from the conserved cysteine through the conserved F or W. Fields, in order: V gene, D gene, clone size, J gene, CDR3 DNA, CDR3 protein. D genes are given only for firm matches. Size is stated for part of the rows, as once, few or many counts, or as a class when the clone is expanded.

TRBV6-5	NA	NA	TRBJ1-2	TGTGCCAGCAGTTACCTGGACAGTGGGTATGGCTACACCTTC	CASSYLDSGYGYTF
TRBV19	NA	NA	TRBJ1-2	TGTGCCAGTACGATCGACGGGGGACGCTATGGCTACACCTTC	CASTIDGGRYGYTF
TRBV10-3	TRBD1	once	TRBJ1-1	TGTGCCATCAGGGGACAGAATCTGAACACTGAAGCTTTCTTT	CAIRGQNLNTEAFF
TRBV18	NA	NA	TRBJ2-2	TGTGCCAGCTCAACTAACAGGGTTACCGGGGAGCTGTTTTTT	CASSTNRVTGELFF
TRBV28	NA	NA	TRBJ2-7	TGTGCCAGCAGTTTCAGGGGGGACGAGCAGTACTTC	CASSFRGDEQYF
TRBV5-6	NA	NA	TRBJ2-3	TGTGCCAGCAGCCCGACCTCGGCGGGGGATACGCAGTATTTT	CASSPTSAGDTQYF
TRBV7-8	TRBD2	NA	TRBJ2-1	TGTGCCAGCAGCTCCCGGGGGACTAGCGGGGGCAATGAGCAGTTCTTC	CASSSRGTSGGNEQFF
TRBV19	NA	NA	TRBJ2-3	TGTGCCAGTAGTACGGGGGACACAGATACGCAGTATTTT	CASSTGDTDTQYF
TRBV5-1	NA	NA	TRBJ1-5	TGCGCCAGCAGCTTGCGGGGGGAACAGCCCCAGCATTTT	CASSLRGEQPQHF
TRBV14	TRBD1	NA	TRBJ1-2	TGTGCCAGCAGCCAAGGTCCGACAGGGGGGATCTATGGCTACACCTTC	CASSQGPTGGIYGYTF
TRBV19	NA	NA	TRBJ1-5	TGTGCCAGTAGTATACAGGGGCGCAATCAGCCCCAGCATTTT	CASSIQGRNQPQHF
TRBV29-1	NA	once	TRBJ1-2	TGCAGCGTTGAAGGTAGAGGGAAAAACTATGGCTACACCTTC	CSVEGRGKNYGYTF
TRBV7-2	NA	few	TRBJ1-5	TGTGCCAGCAGCCTAACCCTTAGTCGGGTCCAGCCCCAGCATTTT	CASSLTLSRVQPQHF
TRBV12-5	NA	NA	TRBJ1-2	TGTGCTAGTGTTCCGGGGGGTTCTAACTATGGCTACACCTTC	CASVPGGSNYGYTF
TRBV30	NA	NA	TRBJ1-2	TGTGCCTGGAGCAGGCCCAACTATGGCTACACCTTC	CAWSRPNYGYTF
TRBV6-6	NA	NA	TRBJ1-4	TGTGCCAGCATGGGTCAGGGCTCGATTAATGAAAAACTGTTTTTT	CASMGQGSINEKLFF
TRBV11-2	NA	NA	TRBJ2-3	TGTGCCAGCAGCTTGTCCCACTCCGGCACAGATACGCAGTATTTT	CASSLSHSGTDTQYF
TRBV7-2	NA	NA	TRBJ2-5	TGTGCCAGCAGCTTAACCCAGCCCGGGGGATTAGAGACCCAGTACTTC	CASSLTQPGGLETQYF
TRBV5-4	TRBD2	few	TRBJ2-3	TGTGCCAGCAGCTTGAAAGCGGGGGGAAGCACAGATACGCAGTATTTT	CASSLKAGGSTDTQYF
TRBV7-2	TRBD2	NA	TRBJ2-1	TGTGCCAGCAGCTTAGCGATGGCGGGGGGGCCGCATTGGTTCTTC	CASSLAMAGGPHWFF
TRBV4-2	TRBD2	NA	TRBJ2-3	TGTGCCAGCAGCCAAGTCGGCCGTGGTGGGGGGGGAGGTACGCAGTATTTT	CASSQVGRGGGGGTQYF
TRBV7-2	TRBD2	NA	TRBJ2-5	TGTGCCAGCAGCTTTTATAGCGGGGGGGGGCAAGAGACCCAGTACTTC	CASSFYSGGGQETQYF
TRBV5-6	NA	NA	TRBJ1-2	TGTGCCAGCAGCTTGGTCCAGGGGTTGGGCGGCTACACCTTC	CASSLVQGLGGYTF
TRBV5-1	NA	NA	TRBJ1-6	TGCGCCAGCACGAAGACGGAGTTCTATAATTCACCCCTCCACTTT	CASTKTEFYNSPLHF
TRBV7-2	NA	NA	TRBJ1-1	TGTGCCAGCAGCTTAAATTCAGGATTGAACACTGAAGCTTTCTTT	CASSLNSGLNTEAFF
TRBV14	NA	NA	TRBJ1-2	TGTGCCAGCAGCCAAGGTTTCGGAGTTACCAACTATGGCTACACCTTC	CASSQGFGVTNYGYTF
TRBV6-1	TRBD1	NA	TRBJ2-7	TGTGCCAGCAGTGAAGCGGGACAGGGAAGCTCCTACGAGCAGTACTTC	CASSEAGQGSSYEQYF
TRBV2	NA	NA	TRBJ2-5	TGTGCCAGCAGTGATTTAACGTGGGGGGGCTTTGAGACCCAGTACTTC	CASSDLTWGGFETQYF
TRBV29-1	TRBD1	NA	TRBJ2-7	TGCAGCGTCCGTGAAGGGACAGGGCCCTACGAGCAGTACTTC	CSVREGTGPYEQYF
TRBV7-8	TRBD1	NA	TRBJ1-6	TGTGCCAGCAGCTTAGGAGGGACAGATAATTCACCCCTCCACTTT	CASSLGGTDNSPLHF
TRBV29-1	TRBD1	NA	TRBJ1-2	TGCAGCGGTGTTGGAGGGGGCAGTGGCGATGGCTACACCTTC	CSGVGGGSGDGYTF
TRBV5-1	TRBD1	NA	TRBJ2-5	TGCGCCAGCAGCCTAGGACAGGGAAATCGAGAGACCCAGTACTTC	CASSLGQGNRETQYF
TRBV7-6	NA	NA	TRBJ2-3	TGTGCCAGCAGCCCCCTCAGCCGGGTCTCAAGCACAGATACGCAGTATTTT	CASSPLSRVSSTDTQYF
TRBV29-1	TRBD1	NA	TRBJ2-7	TGCAGCGTTGTTAGGGGACAGGCTGGGGAGCAGTACTTC	CSVVRGQAGEQYF
TRBV19	NA	NA	TRBJ2-2	TGTGCCAGTAGCATCTACCCGGGGACCGGGGAGCTGTTTTTT	CASSIYPGTGELFF
TRBV9	NA	NA	TRBJ2-1	TGTGCCAGCAGCGTAGGAGTGGTGTCGCGGTTAGTCTACAATGAGCAGTTCTTC	CASSVGVVSRLVYNEQFF
TRBV2	TRBD1	NA	TRBJ1-6	TGTGCCAGCAGTGAGGGACAGGGGGCCGTTAATTCACCCCTCCACTTT	CASSEGQGAVNSPLHF
TRBV6-1	NA	once	TRBJ1-1	TGTGCCAGCATTAACAGGGTCAACACTGAAGCTTTCTTT	CASINRVNTEAFF
TRBV5-1	NA	NA	TRBJ2-7	TGCGCCAGCAGCTTGGGCGTTAGCGTAGTCGACGAGCAGTACTTC	CASSLGVSVVDEQYF
TRBV5-1	NA	NA	TRBJ2-4	TGCGCCAGCACCCTAGGGGGGGCGGAAAACATTCAGTACTTC	CASTLGGAENIQYF